The 5 T cell receptor beta chains below all came from one sample that was sequenced in a study of blood T cells in healthy people across ages. A second about 7 to 12 cycle PCR used barcoded and J-beta primers. TCRdb analysed the 5' RACE reads with MiXCR anew, one entry per CDR3 protein. The sample lists about 1,400,000 distinct CDR3 sequences, roughly 40% occurring once. Material for sequencing was blood. These receptors originate from a woman in her late teens or twenties in good health.

This clonotype was seen a handful of times. The rearrangement links TRBV3-1 to TRBJ2-1; TRBD2 matches at 13 bases. The end of the DNA aligns better with TRBJ2-7, so the J call may be wrong. The CDR3 totals 17 residues. Germline CDR1 reads LGHDT; CDR2 reads YNNKEL (reference sequence). CDR3 DNA: TGTGCCAGCAGCCTACTAGCGGGGGGGTACTCCTACAATGAGCAGTACTTC. Translated, it gives CASSLLAGGYSYNEQYF.

The chain couples TRBV28 to TRBJ2-2, with 7 bases identical to TRBD1. This CDR3 has 16 amino acids. The junction had 13 bases not matched to a gene; V was cut back by 6 bases and J by 6 bases. Germline V gives CDR1 MDHEN, CDR2 SYDVKM. DNA of the CDR3: TGTGCCAGCAGCTCTGCCGGGACGCAGGGGGCCGGGGAGCTGTTTTTT. Its translation: CASSSAGTQGAGELFF.

J is TRBJ2-1 and V is TRBV4-1; TRBD1 matches 8 bases. The germline V gene has CDR1 MGHRA and CDR2 YSYEKL. The CDR3 has 16 amino acids. J lost 4 bases, V lost 3 bases, and 8 bases had no gene match. This CDR3 reads CASSHLRDRTYNEQFF. CDR3 nucleotides: TGCGCCAGCAGCCATCTCCGGGACAGGACTTACAATGAGCAGTTCTTC.

V is TRBV7-8 and J is TRBJ2-5; D ambiguous. With 2 bases removed from V and 0 bases from J, the gap between germline ends came to 13 bases. Looked up from germline, CDR1 is SGHVS and CDR2 is FQNEAQ. CDR3 length equals 16 residues. CDR3 DNA sequence: TGTGCCAGCAGCTTACGTCGCCTTCCTTACCAAGAGACCCAGTACTTC. This sequence encodes CASSLRRLPYQETQYF.

The chain recombines TRBV10-3 with TRBJ2-5; 14 bases agree with TRBD2. Germline V gene data show CDR1 as ENHRY and CDR2 as SYGVKD. V lost 9 bases, J lost 3 bases, and 6 bases stayed unmatched. The CDR3 runs 15 residues. CDR3 DNA: TGTGCCATTAGCGGGACTAGCGGGAGAAAAGAGACCCAGTACTTC. Translation: CAISGTSGRKETQYF.